This is a list of T cell receptor beta chains from one sample in a study of T cells in Graves' hyperthyroidism and ophthalmopathy. TCRdb used MiXCR to reprocess the multiplex PCR reads, holding one entry per CDR3 protein. The sample contains about 530,000 distinct CDR3 sequences, 17% of which appear only once. Source material: blood. The receptors here all came from a woman younger than 30 with Graves' ophthalmopathy. CDR3s leave out the opening cysteine and the closing phenylalanine or tryptophan.

V gene	J gene	CDR3 protein
TRBV28	TRBJ2-3	ASSGWTASSTDTQY
TRBV10-3	TRBJ2-7	AISELWDSGGSTYEQY
TRBV9	TRBJ2-7	ASSVADRSYEQY
TRBV7-9	TRBJ2-7	ASRKQSGQGEQY
TRBV7-9	TRBJ1-4	ASSSGQGKGEKLF
TRBV6-5	TRBJ1-5	ASSYIVGTERHQPQH
TRBV12-3/TRBV12-4	TRBJ1-2	ASSLVRWDIYT
TRBV12-3/TRBV12-4	TRBJ1-2	ASSKRPGQESGSYT
TRBV6-1	TRBJ2-3	ASSAGLESTDTQY
TRBV29-1	TRBJ2-7	SVNGQGGVYEQY
TRBV20-1	TRBJ2-1	SARDGGGAEEQF
TRBV14	TRBJ2-2	ASSLLGLANTGELF
TRBV20-1	TRBJ2-7	SALLAGLRAHEQY
TRBV29-1	NA	SVGAGGGYNEQY
TRBV30	TRBJ1-2	AWGDTNYGYT
TRBV3-1	TRBJ2-7	ASSQRQVSYEQY
TRBV4-3	TRBJ1-1	ASSPVWGTEAF
TRBV5-1	TRBJ2-3	ASSFMSGLSTDTQY
TRBV6-5	TRBJ1-2	ASSYPRTSEHT
TRBV6-4	TRBJ1-1	ASSAGVATQAF
TRBV6-2/TRBV6-3	TRBJ2-7	ASSYNKTYEQY
TRBV7-2	TRBJ2-7	ASSPRRSSYEQY
TRBV7-9	TRBJ2-7	ASSPSFDYEQY
TRBV10-2	TRBJ1-6	ASSAHREGSPLH
TRBV28	TRBJ1-2	ASSSQRTGFLKIDGYT
TRBV11-2	TRBJ2-2	ASSLDVEAGELF